Following are 16 T cell receptor beta chains from one sample sequenced in a study of chemoradiotherapy in HPV16-positive cancers. The table came from immunoSEQ multiplex PCR; TCRdb's copy has only in-frame clones and leaves some out. Of 550 to 600 clones in the sample, about 71% were seen once. The source was tumor tissue, collected from a patient who underwent chemoradiotherapy. The receptors stem from a human donor with HPV-associated anogenital cancer.

In its sample, this clone was seen a few times. This rearrangement joins TRBV6-1 to TRBJ2-7; 10 bases match TRBD2. Germline assignment: CDR1 MNHNS and CDR2 SASEGT. This CDR3 is built from 15 residues. J gave up 3 bases and V 6 bases, and 8 bases lay outside the gene matches. CDR3 DNA: TGTGCCAGCAGATTCAAAGCGGGAGGGCGCTACGAGCAGTACTTC. Protein sequence: CASRFKAGGRYEQYF.

CDR3 loop: CASWGTGGSTGELFF. The DNA of the CDR3 is TGTGCCTCTTGGGGTACGGGAGGTTCCACCGGGGAGCTGTTTTTT. The rearrangement links TRBV28 to TRBJ2-2; 7 positions agree with TRBD2. This CDR3 region has 15 residues. Germline loops: CDR1 MDHEN, CDR2 SYDVKM. V trimming: 11 bases; J trimming: 4 bases; junction bases outside the gene matches: 13.

The chain couples TRBV5-6 to TRBJ1-3; D remains unclear. Per germline, CDR1 SGHDT and CDR2 YYEEEE. Trimming took 0 bases from V and 0 from J, leaving 4 bases between them. This CDR3 has 14 residues. The CDR3 nucleotides read TGTGCCAGCAGCTTGGCGATCTCTGGAAACACCATATATTTT. It specifies CASSLAISGNTIYF.

CDR3 DNA sequence: TGCGCCAGCAGCTTAGAGAACAGGGAAGGGGCAGATACGCAGTATTTT. Amino acids: CASSLENREGADTQYF. The chain links TRBV5-1 to TRBJ2-3; weak D call: TRBD1 (6 bases). The V gene lost 2 bases and the J gene lost 4 bases, with 17 bases spanning the gap. Germline V gene lookup returns CDR1 SGHRS and CDR2 YFSETQ. This CDR3 comprises 16 residues.

This chain joins TRBV2 and TRBJ2-2, with D possibly being TRBD2 (5 bases). The CDR3 loop spans 15 amino acids. Trimming removed 2 bases at V and 5 bases at J, with 12 bases between. Germline CDR1 reads SNHLY; CDR2 reads FYNNEI. As DNA, the CDR3 is TGTGCCAGCAGTGAAATTGTGAGGAGGACCGGGGAGCTGTTTTTT. Its protein product is CASSEIVRRTGELFF.

The V gene is TRBV6-1, the J gene TRBJ1-5; 7 bases are a match to TRBD1. V gave up 4 bases and J gave up 6 bases; unmatched junction bases: 9. The germline CDR1 and CDR2 sequences are MNHNS and SASEGT. This CDR3 is 15 amino acids long. The CDR3 protein is CASSVTQGGGQPQHF. The CDR3, as DNA: TGTGCCAGCAGTGTAACCCAGGGGGGAGGTCAGCCCCAGCATTTT.

This clone was recorded a few times. The CDR3 sequence: CASSLGPLLDTQYF. CDR3 DNA: TGTGCCAGCAGTTTAGGACCCTTACTGGATACGCAGTATTTT. J is TRBJ2-3 and V is TRBV6-5; D is ambiguous. Germline values: CDR1 MNHEY, CDR2 SVGAGI. The germline V and J ends were trimmed by 4 bases and 6 bases, with 14 bases remaining between them. This CDR3 is 14 amino acids long.

The chain combines TRBV10-2 with TRBJ2-7; TRBD2 agrees at 8 bases. The CDR3 extends over 14 amino acids. CDR1 WSHSY and CDR2 SAAADI come from the germline V gene. J gave up 6 bases and V 8 bases, and 12 bases lay outside the gene matches. CDR3 sequence reads: CASVGLGTRREQYF. Here the CDR3 DNA reads TGCGCCAGCGTCGGGTTGGGGACTAGGCGCGAGCAGTACTTC.

This clone was counted between two and nine times. V usage is TRBV6-1 and J usage is TRBJ1-2; D is unclear. Trimming cost V 0 bases and J 1 base, with 12 bases left between them. The CDR3 sequence is 16 residues long. The germline gives CDR1 MNHNS, CDR2 SASEGT. CDR3 in amino acids: CASSEATGSFNYGYTF. The CDR3 DNA follows: TGTGCCAGCAGTGAAGCTACGGGAAGCTTTAACTATGGCTACACCTTC.

The chain couples TRBV29-1 to TRBJ1-2; D uncertain. The germline V and J ends were trimmed by 0 bases and 8 bases, with 13 bases remaining between them. The length of the CDR3 is 13 residues. The V gene's germline CDR1 is SQVTM and CDR2 ANQGSEA. As DNA, the CDR3 is TGCAGCGTTGAAGAACAGATCCTTGAGGGCTACACCTTC. It is translated as CSVEEQILEGYTF.

The chain links TRBV6-1 to TRBJ2-5; TRBD1 might be the D (6 bases). V was shortened by 2 bases and J by 5 bases, with 12 bases between the two germline ends. The CDR3 is made up of 14 amino acids. CDR1 MNHNS and CDR2 SASEGT come from the germline V gene. The CDR3 coding sequence is TGTGCCAGCAGTGAATTTGGGGGCGGCGAGACCCAGTACTTC. It translates to CASSEFGGGETQYF.

This sequence joins TRBV6-9 and TRBJ2-1, with TRBD2 matching 10 bases. CDR1 and CDR2 from the germline V gene are MNHGY and SVAAGI. This CDR3 is 15 amino acids long. Unmatched junction bases numbered 5, after V lost 3 bases and J lost 6 bases. CDR3 protein: CASSYGSGGINEQFF. The CDR3 nucleotides are TGTGCCAGCAGTTACGGTAGCGGGGGGATCAATGAGCAGTTCTTC.

This clone has more than one count but fewer than ten. The chain employs TRBV7-9 and TRBJ1-2; D is undetermined. V was trimmed by 1 base and J by 4 bases, leaving 13 bases between them. Germline V gives CDR1 SEHNR, CDR2 FQNEAQ (reference sequence). This CDR3 contains 15 residues. The CDR3 DNA follows: TGTGCCAGCAGCTTAGTCGGATCCGAGGGCTATGGCTACACCTTC. This gives the protein CASSLVGSEGYGYTF. The whole variable domain, remainder taken from reference TRBV7-9 and TRBJ1-2, is DTGVSQNPRHKITKRGQNVTFRCDPISEHNRLYWYRQTLGQGPEFLTYFQNEAQLEKSRLLSDRFSAERPKGSFSTLEIQRTEQGDSAMYLCASSLVGSEGYGYTFGSGTRLTVV.

The chain combines TRBV18 with TRBJ1-1; 10 bases line up with TRBD1. This CDR3 spans 16 amino acids. Germline V gene sequence: CDR1 KGHSH, CDR2 LQKENI. The J segment lost 5 bases and the V segment lost 3 bases, leaving 9 bases of the junction unmatched. The CDR3 nucleotides are TGTGCCAGCTCACCCAAGACAGGGGGCTGGAATACTGAAGCTTTCTTT. It is translated as CASSPKTGGWNTEAFF.

J is TRBJ2-5 and V is TRBV2; D may match TRBD1 or TRBD2 (5 bases each). This CDR3 comprises 12 residues. Trimming removed 11 bases at V and 0 bases at J, with 10 bases between. Germline assignment: CDR1 SNHLY and CDR2 FYNNEI. The DNA for the CDR3 is TGTGCCGTCCTGGGGGACCAAGAGACCCAGTACTTC. Translation: CAVLGDQETQYF.

In this sample, this clone turned up once. The chain employs TRBV19 and TRBJ2-7; 7 nucleotides align to TRBD1. CDR1 is LNHDA and CDR2 is SQIVND in the germline V gene (reference sequence). V dropped 5 bases and J dropped 0; count of bases not matched to a gene: 10. CDR3 length: 16 residues. The CDR3 region is CASSAGGHTSSYEQYF. In nucleotides, the CDR3 is TGTGCCAGTAGTGCAGGGGGACACACGAGCTCCTACGAGCAGTACTTC. The whole variable domain, filled in from reference TRBV19 and TRBJ2-7, reads DGGITQSPKYLFRKEGQNVTLSCEQNLNHDAMYWYRQDPGQGLRLIYYSQIVNDFQKGDIAEGYSVSREKKESFPLTVTSAQKNPTAFYLCASSAGGHTSSYEQYFGPGTRLTVT.